These 24 T cell receptor beta chains were sequenced from one sample in a study of blood T cell repertoires in COVID-19. TCRdb's copy holds only in-frame clones and misses some; the assay was immunoSEQ multiplex PCR. Altogether 350,000 to 450,000 clones are present, over 75% being singletons, with the ten largest covering more than 0.95%. Sequencing was carried out using PBMCs or T cells enriched from blood (not recorded which). The receptors derive from a man aged 25 to 40 who had recovered from COVID-19.

V and J are TRBV2 and TRBJ1-4, with 7 bases fitting TRBD1. The CDR3 totals 15 residues. Germline V gene sequence: CDR1 SNHLY, CDR2 FYNNEI. With 5 bases clipped from V and 3 bases from J, the junction kept 6 bases outside the gene matches. CDR3 nucleotide sequence: TGTGCCAGCAGTTCGACAGGGATGTCTAATGAAAAACTGTTTTTT. Residues: CASSSTGMSNEKLFF.

This chain links TRBV10-1 with TRBJ2-7, with D possibly TRBD2 on 6 matching bases. Looked up from germline, CDR1 is WNHNN and CDR2 is SYGVQD (reference sequence). This CDR3 is 16 amino acids long. V was pared by 7 bases and J by 0 bases, with 19 bases between. CDR3 loop: CASNRDWGENSYEQYF. CDR3 coding DNA: TGCGCCAGCAATCGCGACTGGGGGGAGAACTCCTACGAGCAGTACTTC.

The chain couples TRBV5-1 to TRBJ2-7, with TRBD1 identical over 9 bases. Per the germline V gene, CDR1 is SGHRS and CDR2 is YFSETQ. The CDR3 sequence is 15 residues long. J gave up 4 bases and V 7 bases, and 12 bases lay outside the gene matches. The CDR3 loop is CASANSQGAWYEQYF. The DNA of the CDR3 is TGCGCCAGCGCAAACTCACAGGGGGCATGGTACGAGCAGTACTTC.

This chain links TRBV2 with TRBJ2-2; 9 bases line up with TRBD2. The CDR3 has 15 amino acids. After removal of 4 bases from V and 6 bases from J, the junction contained 6 bases not matched to a gene. Germline V gene sequence: CDR1 SNHLY, CDR2 FYNNEI. CDR3 amino acids: CASSAISGSSGELFF. The CDR3 DNA is TGTGCCAGCAGTGCAATTAGCGGGAGTTCCGGGGAGCTGTTTTTT.

The V and J genes are TRBV7-9 and TRBJ2-1; D gene uncertain. CDR3 size: 13 residues. V shed 5 bases and J shed 6 bases, with 11 bases lying between them. Germline values: CDR1 SEHNR, CDR2 FQNEAQ (reference sequence). The CDR3 reads CASSNLQSNEQFF. The DNA for the CDR3 is TGTGCCAGCAGCAACCTACAGAGCAATGAGCAGTTCTTC.

The V and J genes are TRBV28 and TRBJ1-5, with 9 bases identical to TRBD1. Germline assignment: CDR1 MDHEN and CDR2 SYDVKM. This CDR3 comprises 13 residues. With V trimmed by 6 bases and J by 9 bases, 6 bases remained unmatched. The chain's CDR3 is CASRRQGDGPQHF. The CDR3 DNA reads as TGTGCCAGCAGAAGACAGGGGGATGGGCCCCAGCATTTT.

The chain joins TRBV7-9 to TRBJ2-3, with TRBD2 matching over 10 bases. The CDR3 covers 18 residues. The ends lost 8 bases at V and 1 base at J; junction bases unmatched: 15. Germline CDR1 SEHNR, CDR2 FQNEAQ (reference sequence). Here the CDR3 DNA reads TGTGCCAGCTTCCGTTGGAGCGGGAGGGCCGGGGGCACAGATACGCAGTATTTT. This sequence encodes CASFRWSGRAGGTDTQYF.

The count of this clone is one. CDR3 amino acids: CASRGHQNTEAFF. The CDR3 DNA sequence: TGTGCCAGCAGGGGACACCAGAACACTGAAGCTTTCTTT. This sequence joins TRBV27 and TRBJ1-1; weak D call: TRBD1 (6 bases). In germline, CDR1 is MNHEY, CDR2 SMNVEV (reference sequence). This CDR3 has 13 amino acids. V shed 6 bases and J shed 1 base, with 9 bases lying between them.

The chain couples TRBV3-1 (or the pseudogene TRBV3-2) to TRBJ2-3; no definite D call. The germline V gene encodes CDR1 LGHDT and CDR2 YNNKEL (reference sequence). This CDR3 spans 15 amino acids. Trimming pared 4 bases from V and 1 base from J, leaving 12 bases between. CDR3 bases: TGTGCCAGCAGCCCCTCCGGAGAGCGCACAGATACGCAGTATTTT. This gives the protein CASSPSGERTDTQYF.

J is TRBJ2-5 and V is TRBV10-3, with 10 bases identical to TRBD1. The CDR3 spans 14 residues. J lost 2 bases, V lost 5 bases, and 2 bases had no gene match. Germline values: CDR1 ENHRY, CDR2 SYGVKD. DNA for the CDR3: TGTGCCATCAGTCCGGGACAGGGGCAAGAGACCCAGTACTTC. Encoded protein: CAISPGQGQETQYF.

The chain is built from TRBV30 and TRBJ2-5; D not certain. The V gene lost 0 bases and the J gene lost 7 bases, with 9 bases spanning the gap. CDR1 is GTSNPN and CDR2 is SVGIG in the germline V gene (reference sequence). This CDR3 spans 12 amino acids. The CDR3 DNA is TGTGCCTGGAGTGTTGTGGTCGGGACCCAGTACTTC. This translates into CAWSVVVGTQYF.

V and J are TRBV5-1 and TRBJ1-2; tentatively, D is TRBD1 (6 bases). CDR3 length equals 14 residues. V dropped 6 bases and J dropped 14 bases, with 26 bases sitting between them. The germline CDR1 and CDR2 sequences are SGHRS and YFSETQ. The CDR3 region is CASKPAGAIVRGTF. CDR3 in DNA: TGCGCCAGCAAGCCGGCAGGGGCGATAGTACGAGGGACCTTC.

The gene calls are TRBV5-1 and TRBJ2-1; 11 bases agree with TRBD2. The V and J ends lost 3 bases and 2 bases, in that order; junction bases with no gene match: 1. Germline CDR1 reads SGHRS; CDR2 reads YFSETQ. The CDR3 consists of 15 residues. DNA of the CDR3: TGCGCCAGCAGCTCTAGCGGGGGGACCTACAATGAGCAGTTCTTC. Its protein product is CASSSSGGTYNEQFF.

V and J are TRBV7-9 and TRBJ1-3; TRBD1 matches at 7 bases. The CDR3 has 15 residues. CDR1 and CDR2 from the germline V gene are SEHNR and FQNEAQ (reference sequence). J gave up 0 bases and V 6 bases, and 5 bases lay outside the gene matches. This CDR3 is CASSARDSSGNTIYF. In DNA, the CDR3 is TGTGCCAGCAGTGCTCGGGACAGCTCTGGAAACACCATATATTTT.

The chain carries TRBV6-5 and TRBJ1-2, with 7 bases that match TRBD1. The CDR3 contains 14 residues. The germline CDR1 and CDR2 sequences are MNHEY and SVGAGI. The junction had 4 bases not matched to a gene; V was cut back by 6 bases and J by 0 bases. CDR3 sequence reads: CASRRQGANYGYTF. CDR3 coding DNA: TGTGCCAGCAGAAGACAGGGAGCTAACTATGGCTACACCTTC.

J is TRBJ2-1 and V is TRBV19; TRBD2 matches 10 bases. In germline, CDR1 is LNHDA, CDR2 SQIVND (reference sequence). The V and J ends lost 4 bases and 10 bases, in that order; junction bases with no gene match: 7. The CDR3 length is 14 residues. The CDR3 loop reads CASSSASGSREQFF. The CDR3 coding sequence is TGTGCCAGTAGTAGCGCTAGCGGGAGCAGGGAGCAGTTCTTC.

The chain employs TRBV6-6 and TRBJ2-7; D is possibly TRBD1 (6 bases). The CDR3 spans 16 residues. V was trimmed by 5 bases and J by 0 bases, leaving 17 bases between them. CDR1 and CDR2 from the germline V gene are MNHNY and SVGAGI (reference sequence). The CDR3 protein is CASSIQGVPSSYEQYF. DNA of the CDR3: TGTGCCAGCAGTATACAGGGCGTCCCAAGCTCCTACGAGCAGTACTTC.

The chain combines TRBV5-6 with TRBJ2-7, with 8 bases matching TRBD1. V dropped 4 bases and J dropped 2; count of bases not matched to a gene: 5. The CDR3 consists of 14 residues. Germline V CDR1 and CDR2: SGHDT, YYEEEE. The CDR3 coding sequence is TGTGCCAGCAGCGGCGGGACAGGCGCCTACGAGCAGTACTTC. Its protein product is CASSGGTGAYEQYF. Full variable domain (outside the CDR3, taken from reference TRBV5-6 and TRBJ2-7): DAGVTQSPTHLIKTRGQQVTLRCSPKSGHDTVSWYQQALGQGPQFIFQYYEEEERQRGNFPDRFSGHQFPNYSSELNVNALLLGDSALYLCASSGGTGAYEQYFGPGTRLTVT.

The chain joins TRBV7-9 to TRBJ1-3, with TRBD1 as a possible D gene (6 bases). CDR3 length: 15 residues. The V gene lost 5 bases and the J gene lost 7 bases, with 18 bases spanning the gap. Per the germline V gene, CDR1 is SEHNR and CDR2 is FQNEAQ (reference sequence). CDR3 nucleotides: TGTGCCAGCAGCGCCGGGACAAAACTAGAGAACACCATATATTTT. Translated, it gives CASSAGTKLENTIYF.

The rearrangement uses TRBV7-2 and TRBJ2-2; maybe TRBD2 (6 bases). Germline V gene data show CDR1 as SGHTA and CDR2 as FQGNSA. The CDR3 runs to 17 residues. The V end was cut by 4 bases, the J end by 1 base, with 16 bases between. CDR3 protein: CASSYTPGTLNTGELFF. The DNA for the CDR3 is TGTGCCAGCAGCTATACCCCCGGGACTCTGAACACCGGGGAGCTGTTTTTT.

The genes are TRBV4-2 and TRBJ1-6, with a tentative D call TRBD1 (5 bases). This CDR3 region has 18 residues. CDR1 is LGHNA and CDR2 is YNFKEQ in the germline V gene. V shed 0 bases and J shed 9 bases, with 21 bases lying between them. CDR3 loop: CASSQDKSKGLFSSPLHF. The CDR3, as DNA: TGTGCCAGCAGCCAAGATAAGTCTAAGGGGTTGTTTTCTTCACCCCTCCACTTT.

V and J are TRBV11-2 and TRBJ2-4; D possibly corresponds to TRBD2 (5 bases). The germline CDR1 and CDR2 sequences are SGHAT and FQNNGV. V dropped 1 base and J dropped 7 bases, with 14 bases sitting between them. The CDR3 extends over 15 amino acids. In nucleotides, the CDR3 is TGTGCCAGCAGCTTAGGAAGCGGCTTAAAGAACATTCAGTACTTC. The encoded protein is CASSLGSGLKNIQYF.

This clone is a singleton in its sample. This chain uses TRBV10-3 with TRBJ2-1; D is perhaps TRBD2 (5 bases). There are 12 residues in the CDR3. V was cut by 6 bases and J by 7 bases, with 10 bases left in between. The V gene's germline CDR1 is ENHRY and CDR2 SYGVKD. CDR3 region: CAISYSENEQFF. In DNA, the CDR3 is TGTGCCATCAGCTATAGCGAGAATGAGCAGTTCTTC.

The V and J genes are TRBV10-2 and TRBJ2-3; TRBD1 matches at 11 bases. This CDR3 contains 15 residues. Unmatched junction bases numbered 4, after V lost 6 bases and J lost 2 bases. The germline gives CDR1 WSHSY, CDR2 SAAADI. Written as DNA, the CDR3 is TGCGCCAGCAGCGGGACAGGGGGTTTCACAGATACGCAGTATTTT. Translated, it gives CASSGTGGFTDTQYF.